The source of this T cell receptor beta chain is a study of T cell responses to AZD1222 COVID-19 vaccine. Findings of the study overall: Mostly white British, mostly female donors; authors suggested clonal diversity may be underestimated.

Repertoires were generated with immunoSEQ multiplex PCR, while TCRdb's copy carries only in-frame clones and drops some. The sample yields approximately 160,000 clones, 85% to 95% seen once. A remark on this clone: Its specificity is not known.

The specimen comprised peripheral blood, sampled on day 0 of AZD1222 vaccination. The source is an adult in good health.

The CDR3 nucleotides read TGCGCCAGCAGTGAGGGGGGCCGGGAGACCCAGTACTTC. It specifies CASSEGGRETQYF. This chain uses TRBV10-1 with TRBJ2-5; D may be TRBD1 (6 bases). In germline, CDR1 is WNHNN, CDR2 SYGVQD (reference sequence). With 2 bases removed from V and 5 bases from J, the gap between germline ends came to 9 bases. The CDR3 consists of 13 residues.